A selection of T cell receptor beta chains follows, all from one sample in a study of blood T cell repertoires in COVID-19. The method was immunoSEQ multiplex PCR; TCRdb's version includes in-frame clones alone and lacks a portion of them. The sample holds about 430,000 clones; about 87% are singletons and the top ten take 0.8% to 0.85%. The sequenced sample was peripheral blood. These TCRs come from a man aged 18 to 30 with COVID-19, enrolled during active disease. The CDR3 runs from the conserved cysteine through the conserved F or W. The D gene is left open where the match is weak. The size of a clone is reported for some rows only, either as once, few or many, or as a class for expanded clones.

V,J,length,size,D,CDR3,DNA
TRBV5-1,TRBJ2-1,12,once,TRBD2,CASGLEGNEQFF,TGCGCCAGCGGACTAGAGGGCAATGAGCAGTTCTTC
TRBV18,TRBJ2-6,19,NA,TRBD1,CASSPIPGQSFSGANVLTF,TGTGCCAGCTCACCCATACCGGGACAGTCTTTTTCTGGGGCCAACGTCCTGACTTTC
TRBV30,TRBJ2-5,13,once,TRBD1,CAWSEQGMETQYF,TGTGCCTGGAGCGAACAGGGGATGGAGACCCAGTACTTC
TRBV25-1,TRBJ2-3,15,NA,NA,CASRRGWGLADTQYF,TGTGCCAGCAGGAGGGGGTGGGGGCTGGCAGATACGCAGTATTTT
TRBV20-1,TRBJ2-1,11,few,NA,CSATDLGEQFF,TGCAGTGCTACCGACCTCGGGGAGCAGTTCTTC
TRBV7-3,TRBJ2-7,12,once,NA,CASSFPGGPQYF,TGTGCCAGCAGCTTTCCCGGGGGTCCTCAGTACTTC
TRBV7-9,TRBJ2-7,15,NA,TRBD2,CASSHAGLAPYEQYF,TGTGCCAGCAGCCATGCGGGACTAGCGCCTTACGAGCAGTACTTC
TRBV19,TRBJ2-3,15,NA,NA,CASSIGGEPTDTQYF,TGTGCCAGTAGTATAGGAGGCGAGCCCACAGATACGCAGTATTTT
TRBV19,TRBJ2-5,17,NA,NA,CASSMGAWGYKGETQYF,TGTGCCAGTAGTATGGGGGCTTGGGGCTACAAGGGGGAGACCCAGTACTTC
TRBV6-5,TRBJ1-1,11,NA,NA,CASSFRGWAFF,TGTGCCAGCAGTTTCAGGGGATGGGCTTTCTTT
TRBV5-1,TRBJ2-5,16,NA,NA,CASSLIGGSTQETQYF,TGCGCCAGCAGCTTGATAGGAGGATCCACCCAAGAGACCCAGTACTTC
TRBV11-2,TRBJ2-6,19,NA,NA,CASSLQLGGQGTGANVLTF,TGTGCCAGCAGCTTACAACTAGGGGGTCAGGGTACTGGGGCCAACGTCCTGACTTTC
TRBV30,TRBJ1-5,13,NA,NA,CAWSADSLQPQHF,TGTGCCTGGAGTGCGGACAGTTTACAGCCCCAGCATTTT
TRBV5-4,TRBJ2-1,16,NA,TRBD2,CASSYERGGSYNEQFF,TGTGCCAGCAGCTATGAGCGGGGGGGCTCCTACAATGAGCAGTTCTTC
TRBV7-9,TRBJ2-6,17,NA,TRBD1,CASSKPKGAQGANVLTF,TGTGCCAGCAGCAAACCCAAGGGGGCGCAGGGGGCCAACGTCCTGACTTTC
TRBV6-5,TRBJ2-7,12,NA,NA,CASTAKDYEQYF,TGTGCCAGCACAGCGAAGGACTACGAGCAGTACTTC
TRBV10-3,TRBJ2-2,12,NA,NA,CAIWDGSGELFF,TGTGCCATCTGGGACGGGAGCGGGGAGCTGTTTTTT
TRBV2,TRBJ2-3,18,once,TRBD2,CASSEASTTSGRTDTQYF,TGTGCCAGCAGTGAAGCCTCAACGACTAGCGGGAGGACAGATACGCAGTATTTT
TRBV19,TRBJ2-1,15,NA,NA,CASSLGLSSYNEQFF,TGTGCCAGTAGTTTGGGCCTTAGCTCCTACAATGAGCAGTTCTTC
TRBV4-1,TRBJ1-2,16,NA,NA,CASSQEKATTLYGYTF,TGCGCCAGCAGCCAAGAGAAAGCGACTACCCTGTATGGCTACACCTTC
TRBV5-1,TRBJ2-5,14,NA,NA,CASSAGQSQETQYF,TGCGCCAGCAGCGCGGGCCAGTCGCAAGAGACCCAGTACTTC
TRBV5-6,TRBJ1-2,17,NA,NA,CASSLSQVRRTNYGYTF,TGTGCCAGCAGCTTATCACAGGTCCGTAGGACTAACTATGGCTACACCTTC
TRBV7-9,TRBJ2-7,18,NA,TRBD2,CASSLRWETSGFSYEQYF,TGTGCCAGCAGCCTTAGATGGGAGACTAGCGGGTTCTCCTACGAGCAGTACTTC
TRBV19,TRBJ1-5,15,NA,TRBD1,CASSQNLKQGTPQHF,TGTGCCAGTAGCCAAAATTTAAAACAGGGGACGCCCCAGCATTTT
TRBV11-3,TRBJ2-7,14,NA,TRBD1,CASSLDRDRARFYF,TGTGCCAGCAGCTTAGATCGGGACAGGGCTAGGTTTTACTTC
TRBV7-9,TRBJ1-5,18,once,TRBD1,CASSAHLGTGRNNQPQHF,TGTGCCAGCAGCGCTCACCTCGGGACAGGGCGCAACAATCAGCCCCAGCATTTT
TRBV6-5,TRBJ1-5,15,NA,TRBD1,CASSKDRGDNQPQHF,TGTGCCAGCAGCAAAGACAGGGGAGACAATCAGCCCCAGCATTTT
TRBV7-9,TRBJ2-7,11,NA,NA,CASSLVSGQYF,TGTGCCAGCAGCTTAGTTTCAGGGCAGTACTTC
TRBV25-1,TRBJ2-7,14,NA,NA,CASRQAVGNYEQYF,TGTGCCAGCCGCCAAGCGGTGGGGAACTACGAGCAGTACTTC
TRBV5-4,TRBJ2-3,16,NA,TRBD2,CASSLVAGGRSDTQYF,TGTGCCAGCAGCTTGGTGGCGGGGGGACGATCGGATACGCAGTATTTT
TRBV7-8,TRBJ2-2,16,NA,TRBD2,CASSPTSGGVTGELFF,TGTGCCAGCAGCCCTACTAGCGGGGGGGTAACCGGGGAGCTGTTTTTT
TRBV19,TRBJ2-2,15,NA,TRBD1,CASSDRGWASGELFF,TGTGCCAGTAGCGACAGGGGTTGGGCTTCCGGGGAGCTGTTTTTT
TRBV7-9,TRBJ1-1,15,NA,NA,CASSFPQGENTEAFF,TGTGCCAGCAGCTTCCCACAGGGCGAAAACACTGAAGCTTTCTTT
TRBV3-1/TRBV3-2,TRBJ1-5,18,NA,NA,CASSPSFGGTSSNQPQHF,TGTGCCAGCAGCCCTTCCTTCGGGGGAACGAGTAGCAATCAGCCCCAGCATTTT
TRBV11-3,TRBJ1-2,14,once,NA,CASSLAQGPYGYTF,TGTGCCAGCAGCTTAGCGCAGGGGCCTTATGGCTACACCTTC
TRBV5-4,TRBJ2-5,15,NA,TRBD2,CASTPVGGTQETQYF,TGTGCCAGCACCCCGGTCGGGGGGACCCAAGAGACCCAGTACTTC
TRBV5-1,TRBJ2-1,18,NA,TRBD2,CASSLTTSGRASYNEQFF,TGCGCCAGCAGCTTAACAACTAGCGGGAGGGCCTCCTACAATGAGCAGTTCTTC